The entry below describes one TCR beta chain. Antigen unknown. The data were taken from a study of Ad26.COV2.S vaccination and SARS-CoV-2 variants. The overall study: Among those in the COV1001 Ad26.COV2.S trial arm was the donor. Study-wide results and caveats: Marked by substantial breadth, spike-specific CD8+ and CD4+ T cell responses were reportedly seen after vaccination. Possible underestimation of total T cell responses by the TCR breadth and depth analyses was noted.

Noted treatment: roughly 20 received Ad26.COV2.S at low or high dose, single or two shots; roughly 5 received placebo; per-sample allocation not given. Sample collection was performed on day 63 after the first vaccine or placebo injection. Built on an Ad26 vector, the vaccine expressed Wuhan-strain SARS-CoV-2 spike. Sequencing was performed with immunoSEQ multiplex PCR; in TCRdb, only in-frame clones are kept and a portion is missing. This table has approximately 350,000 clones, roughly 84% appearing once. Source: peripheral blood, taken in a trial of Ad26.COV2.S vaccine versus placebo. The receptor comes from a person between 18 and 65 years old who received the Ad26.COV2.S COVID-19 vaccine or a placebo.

In nucleotides, the CDR3 is TGTGCCAGCGCCCGCGAAGAGACCCAGTACTTC. It codes for CASAREETQYF. V gene TRBV5-6 combines with J gene TRBJ2-5; D not resolved. This CDR3 spans 11 amino acids. V was pared by 7 bases and J by 3 bases, with 7 bases between. Germline V lookup: CDR1 SGHDT, CDR2 YYEEEE.